This TCR beta chain originates from a study of beta chain features in type 1 diabetes. Germline-derived CDR1 and CDR2 are MNHNY and SVGAGI (reference sequence). CDR3 length equals 15 residues. J lost 3 bases, V lost 4 bases, and 6 bases had no gene match. TCRB transcripts that were expressed got sequenced, as all of the isolated RNA had been reverse transcribed. The method was immunoSEQ multiplex PCR; TCRdb's version includes in-frame clones alone and lacks a portion of them. The data show 150,000 to 180,000 clones, with roughly 8% seen just once and almost 0.65% held by the top ten. This sequence originates from a man aged 18 to 29 in good health. The V gene is TRBV6-6, the J gene TRBJ1-2; 9 nucleotides match TRBD1. Input material: central memory CD4+ T cells from blood. The CDR3 sequence: CASSSGQGGHYGYTF. The CDR3 DNA reads as TGTGCCAGCAGTTCGGGACAGGGAGGACACTATGGCTACACCTTC.